The 18 T cell receptor beta chains listed next were all sequenced from one sample in a study of beta chain features in type 1 diabetes. All of the isolated RNA was reverse transcribed, so expressed TCRB transcripts were sequenced. Produced via immunoSEQ multiplex PCR; TCRdb's table is partial and in-frame only. The sample has under 950,000 clones; under 20% are singletons. The sample consisted of naive CD4+ T cells from blood. The receptors were gathered from a woman aged 18-29 years in good health.

This clone showed up just a few times. The chain employs TRBV7-2 and TRBJ2-7, with 14 nucleotides matching TRBD2. Trimming took 3 bases from V and 4 from J; bases not matched to a gene: 2. This CDR3 is built from 15 residues. CDR1 is SGHTA and CDR2 is FQGNSA in the germline V gene. The CDR3 DNA follows: TGTGCCAGCAGCTTTGGACTAGCGGGAGGTTACGAGCAGTACTTC. It encodes CASSFGLAGGYEQYF.

About this clone: Compared with germline, one end of the junction differs, possibly owing to a read error. The chain combines TRBV5-4 with TRBJ2-4; 8 bases match TRBD1. The V gene's germline CDR1 is SGHNT and CDR2 YYREEE (reference sequence). This CDR3 contains 16 residues. The CDR3 loop reads CASSTRTGRSKNIQYF. For the CDR3, the DNA is TGCGCCAGCAGCACGAGGACAGGGAGGTCCAAAAACATTCAGTACTTC.

The chain combines TRBV4-3 with TRBJ2-1, with 8 positions matching TRBD2. Trimming cost V 3 bases and J 9 bases; bases outside gene matches: 13. From germline, CDR1 is LGHNA and CDR2 YSLEER. CDR3 length equals 16 residues. The CDR3 DNA reads as TGCGCCAGCAGCCATGCCTCGGTGGGACTAGGAGCTGAGCAGTTCTTC. This encodes CASSHASVGLGAEQFF.

The sample holds a few counts of this clone. The rearrangement links TRBV7-9 to TRBJ2-2, with unresolved D. The CDR3 runs to 17 residues. Germline V CDR1 and CDR2: SEHNR, FQNEAQ (reference sequence). Trimming removed 0 bases from V and 2 bases from J, with 13 bases in between. The CDR3 here is CASSLALGRKNTGELFF. The DNA for the CDR3 is TGTGCCAGCAGCTTAGCCTTGGGTCGGAAAAACACCGGGGAGCTGTTTTTT.

This chain uses TRBV28 with TRBJ2-6; no firm D call. This CDR3 comprises 14 residues. Trimming removed 2 bases at V and 2 bases at J, with 4 bases between. Germline V gene sequence: CDR1 MDHEN, CDR2 SYDVKM. The CDR3 DNA reads TGTGCCAGCAGTTTAATCCCTGGGGCCAACGTCCTGACTTTC. As protein: CASSLIPGANVLTF.

This clone was observed a few times. J is TRBJ2-7 and V is TRBV18; 13 positions agree with TRBD2. V lost 6 bases to trimming and J lost 7 bases; unmatched junction nucleotides: 18. The germline V gene has CDR1 KGHSH and CDR2 LQKENI. This CDR3 spans 18 amino acids. The CDR3 sequence: CASSPDRISGTSGKEQYF. DNA for the CDR3: TGTGCCAGCTCCCCAGACAGAATTAGCGGGACTAGCGGGAAAGAGCAGTACTTC.

The rearrangement joins TRBV4-3 to TRBJ1-5; tentative D call: TRBD1 (6 bases). V shed 0 bases and J shed 3 bases, with 12 bases lying between them. The CDR3 loop spans 16 amino acids. Germline assignment: CDR1 LGHNA and CDR2 YSLEER. The CDR3 DNA follows: TGCGCCAGCAGCCAAGATTATACAGGGAACAATCAGCCCCAGCATTTT. As protein: CASSQDYTGNNQPQHF.

The J gene is TRBJ2-7, the V gene TRBV5-1, with a weak D call TRBD2 (5 bases). This CDR3 has 15 amino acids. Germline values: CDR1 SGHRS, CDR2 YFSETQ. Trimming removed 3 bases at V and 4 bases at J, with 17 bases between. The CDR3 nucleotides read TGCGCCAGCAGCTCCGGGCTCCTGCGAGGGTACGAGCAGTACTTC. It encodes CASSSGLLRGYEQYF.

On this clone: The same CDR3 can be traced to other DNA sequences in this sample. V is TRBV29-1 and J is TRBJ2-5, with D perhaps matching TRBD2 (6 bases). The V and J ends lost 4 bases and 1 base respectively, with 19 bases between them. There are 16 residues in the CDR3. Per the germline V gene, CDR1 is SQVTM and CDR2 is ANQGSEA. Here the CDR3 reads CSVVGLPGEGQETQYF. The CDR3 DNA follows: TGCAGCGTTGTGGGGTTGCCGGGAGAGGGCCAAGAGACCCAGTACTTC. The full variable domain, rest sourced from reference TRBV29-1 and TRBJ2-5, is SAVISQKPSRDICQRGTSLTIQCQVDSQVTMMFWYRQQPGQSLTLIATANQGSEATYESGFVIDKFPISRPNLTFSTLTVSNMSPEDSSIYLCSVVGLPGEGQETQYFGPGTRLLVL.

This chain uses TRBV7-9 with TRBJ1-1; D may be TRBD1 (5 bases). Trimming cost V 4 bases and J 4 bases, with 13 bases left between them. Germline CDR1 SEHNR, CDR2 FQNEAQ (reference sequence). The CDR3 loop spans 14 amino acids. For the CDR3, the DNA is TGTGCCAGCAGCTCGGCAGGGAGGGGCACTGAAGCTTTCTTT. The encoded protein is CASSSAGRGTEAFF.

In regard to this clone: The sample has other DNA sequences that encode this CDR3 too. The chain links TRBV5-1 to TRBJ1-1; D not resolved. Trimming shortened V by 2 bases and J by 0 bases, and 5 bases separated the two germline ends. CDR1 and CDR2 from the germline V gene are SGHRS and YFSETQ. The CDR3 has 13 residues. CDR3 amino acids: CASSLGVNTEAFF. Here the CDR3 DNA reads TGCGCCAGCAGCTTAGGAGTGAACACTGAAGCTTTCTTT.

This chain links TRBV7-2 with TRBJ1-2, with no clear D. The CDR3 contains 15 residues. Germline-derived CDR1 and CDR2 are SGHTA and FQGNSA. Trimming pared 3 bases from V and 4 bases from J, leaving 15 bases between. CDR3 bases: TGTGCCAGCAGCTTGGGCTTCAGAAACTCCTATGGCTACACCTTC. Translated, it gives CASSLGFRNSYGYTF.

This clone appeared a few times. The V gene is TRBV5-1, the J gene TRBJ2-7; 7 nucleotides line up with TRBD2. CDR3 length equals 15 residues. Germline V gene sequence: CDR1 SGHRS, CDR2 YFSETQ. J lost 5 bases, V lost 4 bases, and 12 bases had no gene match. The CDR3 here is CASSPVAGRGNEQYF. The CDR3 DNA sequence: TGCGCCAGCAGCCCGGTAGCGGGTCGGGGGAACGAGCAGTACTTC.

V and J are TRBV6-6 and TRBJ1-5; 10 positions match TRBD1. J gave up 5 bases and V 6 bases, and 1 base lay outside the gene matches. Per the germline V gene, CDR1 is MNHNY and CDR2 is SVGAGI (reference sequence). This CDR3 is built from 13 residues. This CDR3 reads CASSGTGDQPQHF. In DNA form, the CDR3 reads TGTGCCAGCAGCGGGACAGGGGATCAGCCCCAGCATTTT.

The V gene is TRBV10-3, the J gene TRBJ1-2; the D gene is possibly TRBD1 (5 bases). Germline lookup yields CDR1 ENHRY and CDR2 SYGVKD. CDR3 length: 13 amino acids. V lost 4 bases and J 5 bases, leaving 11 bases between the germline ends. The CDR3: CAISGATEYGYTF. In DNA, the CDR3 is TGTGCCATCAGTGGGGCGACAGAGTATGGCTACACCTTC.

This clone has just a few counts. The chain joins TRBV5-6 to TRBJ1-1; D is possibly TRBD1 (5 bases). The CDR3 consists of 16 residues. The V end lost 1 base, the J end lost 0 bases, and 13 bases lay between the germline ends. Per germline, CDR1 SGHDT and CDR2 YYEEEE. CDR3 coding DNA: TGTGCCAGCAGCTTGTTGGGGACTGGGGTGAACACTGAAGCTTTCTTT. This sequence encodes CASSLLGTGVNTEAFF.

V is TRBV15 and J is TRBJ2-7; D possibly corresponds to TRBD1 (6 bases). This CDR3 spans 15 amino acids. CDR1 and CDR2 (germline): LNHNV, YYDKDF (reference sequence). V lost 0 bases, J lost 3 bases, and 12 bases lay in between. The CDR3 loop reads CATSRDRTVLYEQYF. CDR3 DNA: TGTGCCACCAGCAGAGATAGGACAGTACTCTACGAGCAGTACTTC.

The chain recombines TRBV6-1 with TRBJ1-5, with D perhaps TRBD1 (5 bases). The CDR3 is 15 residues long. CDR1 and CDR2 (germline): MNHNS, SASEGT. V was cut by 4 bases and J by 2 bases, with 12 bases left in between. The CDR3 spells CASSVVGGRNQPQHF. The CDR3 DNA follows: TGTGCCAGCAGTGTGGTCGGGGGACGCAATCAGCCCCAGCATTTT.